These 6 T cell receptor beta chains came from one sample sequenced in a study of CD8+ T cells in alopecia areata. In each case, RNA was isolated and then reverse transcribed into cDNA as the sequencing template. The protocol was immunoSEQ multiplex PCR, while the TCRdb copy is restricted to in-frame clones and leaves out a portion. The table lists 180,000 or so clones, around 63% of them singletons. This sample comprised CD4+ T cells sorted from blood, obtained at week 0. These receptors were obtained from a human donor with alopecia areata.

Points on this clone: Other DNA sequences from this sample encode an identical CDR3 as well. The J gene is TRBJ1-2, the V gene TRBV29-1; D is possibly TRBD1 (6 bases). CDR3 length equals 12 residues. Looked up from germline, CDR1 is SQVTM and CDR2 is ANQGSEA. The V gene lost 2 bases and the J gene lost 2 bases, with 6 bases spanning the gap. DNA of the CDR3: TGCAGCGTTGAACAGGGGAACTATGGCTACACCTTC. Its translation is CSVEQGNYGYTF.

This clone was counted only a few times. J is TRBJ2-3 and V is TRBV29-1; 13 bases agree with TRBD2. With V trimmed by 6 bases and J by 1 base, 4 bases remained unmatched. This CDR3 spans 15 amino acids. Germline CDR1 SQVTM, CDR2 ANQGSEA. In DNA, the CDR3 is TGCAGCGTCGCCGGGACTAGCGGGGGCACAGATACGCAGTATTTT. This encodes CSVAGTSGGTDTQYF.

CDR3 amino acids: CASSSRQGSYNEQFF. CDR3 sequence (DNA): TGTGCCAGCAGTTCCCGCCAGGGCTCCTACAATGAGCAGTTCTTC. The V and J genes are TRBV27 and TRBJ2-1, with D perhaps TRBD1 (5 bases). Germline V gene lookup returns CDR1 MNHEY and CDR2 SMNVEV (reference sequence). Trimming pared 4 bases from V and 0 bases from J, leaving 10 bases between. CDR3 size: 15 residues.

The rearrangement uses TRBV29-1 and TRBJ2-7; a weak D match, TRBD1 (5 bases). V lost 6 bases to trimming and J lost 3 bases, with 9 bases between them. Germline CDR1 reads SQVTM; CDR2 reads ANQGSEA. The CDR3 is 11 amino acids. The DNA for the CDR3 is TGCAGCGTAGGGGTCCTCTACGAGCAGTACTTC. The encoded protein is CSVGVLYEQYF.

The rearrangement links TRBV9 to TRBJ2-7; the D gene is possibly TRBD2 (5 bases). CDR1 is SGDLS, CDR2 YYNGEE, per germline. Trimming took off 6 bases at V and 0 bases at J, with 16 bases between the two ends. CDR3 length: 15 amino acids. CDR3 DNA sequence: TGTGCCAGCACCCCGGGGAGAGAGATCTCCTACGAGCAGTACTTC. Its protein is CASTPGREISYEQYF.

J is TRBJ2-7 and V is TRBV5-6, with 10 bases matching TRBD1. The CDR3 covers 16 residues. Germline V lookup: CDR1 SGHDT, CDR2 YYEEEE. The V gene end was trimmed by 4 bases and the J gene end by 2 bases; junction bases not matched to a gene: 9. CDR3 nucleotide sequence: TGTGCCAGCAGCAACCGGGACAGGGGCAATACCTACGAGCAGTACTTC. This translates into CASSNRDRGNTYEQYF.